This TCR beta chain was sequenced for a study of cytomegalovirus exposure and HLA in healthy donors. Broader study findings: Usually a TCR sequence was rare, but some public TCRs were found in many donors. The classifier reportedly diagnosed cytomegalovirus status with high specificity and sensitivity.

As for this clone: Its specificity is unknown.

The PCR ran on 60 Vbeta and 13 Jbeta primers. TCRdb keeps only in-frame clones here, not all; method: immunoSEQ multiplex PCR. This sample has 110,000 to 150,000 clones, with around 79% found just once. Material: PBMCs. This TCR was recovered from a male donor in good health and CMV-seronegative.

The CDR3 protein is CASSVGSARSDTQYF. The CDR3 nucleotides are TGTGCCAGCAGCGTAGGGAGCGCTAGGTCAGATACGCAGTATTTT. The J gene is TRBJ2-3, the V gene TRBV9; D gene ambiguous. V was trimmed by 0 bases and J by 4 bases, leaving 12 bases between them. The CDR3 extends over 15 amino acids. From germline, CDR1 is SGDLS and CDR2 YYNGEE.